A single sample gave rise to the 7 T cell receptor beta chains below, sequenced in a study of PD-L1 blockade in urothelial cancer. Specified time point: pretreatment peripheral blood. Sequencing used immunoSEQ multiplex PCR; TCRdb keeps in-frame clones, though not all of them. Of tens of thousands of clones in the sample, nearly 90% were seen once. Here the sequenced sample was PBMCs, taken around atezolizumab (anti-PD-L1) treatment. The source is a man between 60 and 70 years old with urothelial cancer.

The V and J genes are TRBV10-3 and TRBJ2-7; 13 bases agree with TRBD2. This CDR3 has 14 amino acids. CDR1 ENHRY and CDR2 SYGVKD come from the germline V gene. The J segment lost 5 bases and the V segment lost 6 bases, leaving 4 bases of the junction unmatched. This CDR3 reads CAIRTSGGLDEQYF. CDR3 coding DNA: TGTGCCATCAGGACTAGCGGGGGGCTGGACGAGCAGTACTTC.

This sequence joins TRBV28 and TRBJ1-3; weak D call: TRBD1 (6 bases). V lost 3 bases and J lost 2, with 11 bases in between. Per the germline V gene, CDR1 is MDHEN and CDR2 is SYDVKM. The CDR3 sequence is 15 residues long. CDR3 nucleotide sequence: TGTGCCAGCAGTTTTCTGGGGGCCACTGGAAACACCATATATTTT. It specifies CASSFLGATGNTIYF.

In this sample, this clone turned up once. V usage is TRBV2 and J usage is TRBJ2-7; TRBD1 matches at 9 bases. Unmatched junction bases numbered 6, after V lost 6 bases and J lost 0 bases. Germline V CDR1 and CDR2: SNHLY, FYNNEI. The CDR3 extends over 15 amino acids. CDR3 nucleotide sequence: TGTGCCAGCAGCGAGACAGGGGGGTCCTCCTACGAGCAGTACTTC. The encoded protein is CASSETGGSSYEQYF.

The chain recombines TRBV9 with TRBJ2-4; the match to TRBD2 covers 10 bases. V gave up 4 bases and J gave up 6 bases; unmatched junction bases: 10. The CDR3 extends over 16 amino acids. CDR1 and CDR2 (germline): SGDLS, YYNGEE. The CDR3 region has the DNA TGTGCCAGCAGCCCCGGACCTAGCGGGAGTGGAAACATTCAGTACTTC. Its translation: CASSPGPSGSGNIQYF.

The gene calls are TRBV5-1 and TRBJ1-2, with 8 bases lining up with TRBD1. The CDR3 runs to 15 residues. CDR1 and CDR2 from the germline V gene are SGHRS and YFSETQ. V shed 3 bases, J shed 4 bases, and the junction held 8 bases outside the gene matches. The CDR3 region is CASSYGQGDPYGYTF. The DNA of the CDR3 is TGCGCCAGCAGCTACGGACAGGGCGACCCCTATGGCTACACCTTC.

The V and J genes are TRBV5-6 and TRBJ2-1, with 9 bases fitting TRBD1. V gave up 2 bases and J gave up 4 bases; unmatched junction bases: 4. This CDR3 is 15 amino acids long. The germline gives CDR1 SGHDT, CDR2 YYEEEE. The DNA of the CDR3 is TGTGCCAGCAGCTTCGGACAGGGGCCTTACAATGAGCAGTTCTTC. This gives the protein CASSFGQGPYNEQFF.

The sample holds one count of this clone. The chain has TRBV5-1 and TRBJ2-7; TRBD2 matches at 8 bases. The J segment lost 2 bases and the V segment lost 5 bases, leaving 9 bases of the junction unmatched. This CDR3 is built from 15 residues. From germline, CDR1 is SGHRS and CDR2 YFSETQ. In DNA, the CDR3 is TGCGCCAGCAGACCCACTAGCGGTCTTACCTACGAGCAGTACTTC. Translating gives CASRPTSGLTYEQYF.